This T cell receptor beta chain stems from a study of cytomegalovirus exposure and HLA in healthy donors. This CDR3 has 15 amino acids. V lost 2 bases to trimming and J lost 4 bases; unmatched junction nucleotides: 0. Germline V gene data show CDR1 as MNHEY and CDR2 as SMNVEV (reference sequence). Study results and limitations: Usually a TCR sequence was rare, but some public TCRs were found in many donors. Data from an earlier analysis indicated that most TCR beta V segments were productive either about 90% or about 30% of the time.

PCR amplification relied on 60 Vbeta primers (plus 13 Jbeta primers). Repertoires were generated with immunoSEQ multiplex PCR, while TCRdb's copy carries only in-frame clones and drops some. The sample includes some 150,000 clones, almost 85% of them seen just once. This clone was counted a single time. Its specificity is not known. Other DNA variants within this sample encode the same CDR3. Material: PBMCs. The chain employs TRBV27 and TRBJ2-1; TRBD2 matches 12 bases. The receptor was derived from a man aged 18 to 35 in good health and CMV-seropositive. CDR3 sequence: CASSLGLAGYNEQFF. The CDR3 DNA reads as TGTGCCAGCAGTTTAGGACTAGCGGGATACAATGAGCAGTTCTTC.